This TCR beta chain was retrieved from a study of blood T cell repertoires in COVID-19. As for the study in general: Italy, Spain and the United States were the sources of the convalescent and acute COVID-19 samples. Sample material is recorded as cDNA or gDNA derived from T cells, B-cell-depleted T cells, or PBMCs.

Authors' analysis steps: For nucleated cells, counts were estimated from reference gene primer amplification. Produced via immunoSEQ multiplex PCR; TCRdb's table is partial and in-frame only. The V and J calls and clone size are taken from that table; D and trimming were inferred from the DNA. The sample has 150,000 to 200,000 clones, more than 70% seen once. The V and J ends lost 0 bases and 6 bases respectively, with 9 bases between them. CDR1 is MNHEY and CDR2 is SVGAGI in the germline V gene. CDR3 length: 13 amino acids. The chain has TRBV6-5 and TRBJ2-7, with D unclear. Sample: peripheral blood. The TCR comes from a human donor in a cohort sampled during active COVID-19. Here the CDR3 reads CASSYSTSSEQYF. In DNA, the CDR3 is TGTGCCAGCAGTTACTCGACATCGTCCGAGCAGTACTTC.